This T cell receptor beta chain originates from a study of neurological immune-mediated disorders. TCRdb redid the calling of the 5' RACE reads with MiXCR, one entry per CDR3 protein. The sample lists tens of thousands of distinct CDR3 sequences, about 2.5% occurring once. The germline V gene encodes CDR1 LNHDA and CDR2 SQIVND (reference sequence). CDR3 length equals 14 residues. The V and J ends lost 8 bases and 4 bases respectively, with 17 bases between them. This clonotype has at least ten counts. The chain couples TRBV19 to TRBJ1-2, with TRBD1 as a possible D gene (6 bases). The clonotype originates from a man aged 45 to 65 with multiple sclerosis. The sample was PBMCs. CDR3 DNA: TGTGCCAGTGCCAAACAGGGATGGGGCTATGGCTACACCTTC. It translates to CASAKQGWGYGYTF. Using reference TRBV19 and TRBJ1-2 for the parts outside the CDR3, the full variable domain is DGGITQSPKYLFRKEGQNVTLSCEQNLNHDAMYWYRQDPGQGLRLIYYSQIVNDFQKGDIAEGYSVSREKKESFPLTVTSAQKNPTAFYLCASAKQGWGYGYTFGSGTRLTVV.